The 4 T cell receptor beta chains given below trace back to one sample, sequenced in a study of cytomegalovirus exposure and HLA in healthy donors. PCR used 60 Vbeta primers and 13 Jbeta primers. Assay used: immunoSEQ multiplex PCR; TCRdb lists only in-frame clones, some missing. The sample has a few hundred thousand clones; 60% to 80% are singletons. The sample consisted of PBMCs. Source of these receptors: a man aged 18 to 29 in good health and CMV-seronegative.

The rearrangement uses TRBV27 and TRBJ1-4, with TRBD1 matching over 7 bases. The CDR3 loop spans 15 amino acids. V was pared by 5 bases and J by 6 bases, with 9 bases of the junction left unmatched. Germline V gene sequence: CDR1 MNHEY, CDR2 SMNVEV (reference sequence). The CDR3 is CASSHRTGGDEKLFF. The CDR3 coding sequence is TGTGCCAGCAGTCATCGGACAGGAGGAGATGAAAAACTGTTTTTT. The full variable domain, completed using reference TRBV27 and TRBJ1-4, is EAQVTQNPRYLITVTGKKLTVTCSQNMNHEYMSWYRQDPGLGLRQIYYSMNVEVTDKGDVPEGYKVSRKEKRNFPLILESPSPNQTSLYFCASSHRTGGDEKLFFGSGTQLSVL.

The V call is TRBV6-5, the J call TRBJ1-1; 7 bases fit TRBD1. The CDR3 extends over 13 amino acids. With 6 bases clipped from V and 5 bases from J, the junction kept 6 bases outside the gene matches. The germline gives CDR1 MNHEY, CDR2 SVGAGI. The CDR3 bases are TGTGCCAGCAGAGACAGGGAATGGACTGAAGCTTTCTTT. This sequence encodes CASRDREWTEAFF.

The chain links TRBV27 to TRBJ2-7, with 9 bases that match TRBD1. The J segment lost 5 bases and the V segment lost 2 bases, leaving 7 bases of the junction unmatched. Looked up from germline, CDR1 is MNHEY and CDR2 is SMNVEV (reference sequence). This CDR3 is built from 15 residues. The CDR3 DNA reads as TGTGCCAGCAGTTTAAGGGACAGGGAGGGTCACGAGCAGTACTTC. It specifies CASSLRDREGHEQYF.

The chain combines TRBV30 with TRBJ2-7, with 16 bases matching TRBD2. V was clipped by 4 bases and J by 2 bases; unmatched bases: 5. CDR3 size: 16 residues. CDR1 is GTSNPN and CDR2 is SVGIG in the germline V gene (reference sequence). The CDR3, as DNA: TGTGCCTGGAATTCCGGGACTAGCGGGAGGGCCTACGAGCAGTACTTC. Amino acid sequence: CAWNSGTSGRAYEQYF.